This passage covers 21 T cell receptor beta chains from one sample sequenced in a study of blood T cell repertoires in COVID-19. Profiling relied on immunoSEQ multiplex PCR, and the TCRdb table lists in-frame clones only, not all of them. Of under 350,000 clones detected, approximately 85% appear once; the ten largest clones hold 7.2%. Sequencing was performed on peripheral blood. Source of these receptors: a human donor in a cohort sampled during active COVID-19.

This sequence joins TRBV2 and TRBJ2-1; perhaps TRBD2 as D (6 bases). The germline CDR1 and CDR2 sequences are SNHLY and FYNNEI. V lost 8 bases and J lost 8, with 13 bases in between. The CDR3 extends over 12 amino acids. DNA of the CDR3: TGTGCCAGCCACTGGGCGGGACATGAGCAGTTCTTC. This encodes CASHWAGHEQFF.

The chain links TRBV4-1 to TRBJ1-4; D unresolved. The CDR3 is 14 residues long. The ends were cut back, 0 bases at V and 12 bases at J, with 14 bases in the middle. Germline CDR1 reads MGHRA; CDR2 reads YSYEKL. DNA for the CDR3: TGCGCCAGCAGCCAAGATCTGCGGGAGGTGGAACTGTTTTTT. This sequence encodes CASSQDLREVELFF.

The chain uses TRBV5-6 and TRBJ2-2; D is unresolved. The CDR3 is 15 residues long. V shed 4 bases and J shed 3 bases, with 13 bases lying between them. Germline lookup yields CDR1 SGHDT and CDR2 YYEEEE. DNA of the CDR3: TGTGCCAGCAGCCGACAAAATCTTTACACCGGGGAGCTGTTTTTT. Residues: CASSRQNLYTGELFF. Using reference TRBV5-6 and TRBJ2-2 for the parts outside the CDR3, the full variable domain is DAGVTQSPTHLIKTRGQQVTLRCSPKSGHDTVSWYQQALGQGPQFIFQYYEEEERQRGNFPDRFSGHQFPNYSSELNVNALLLGDSALYLCASSRQNLYTGELFFGEGSRLTVL.

This chain connects TRBV6-5 to TRBJ1-2, with 10 bases aligning to TRBD1. Trimming removed 4 bases from V and 5 bases from J; junction bases left unmatched: 4. Per germline, CDR1 MNHEY and CDR2 SVGAGI. The CDR3 is made up of 14 amino acids. The CDR3 DNA reads as TGTGCCAGCAGTTCTCAGGGACAGGGGTATGGCTACACCTTC. Protein: CASSSQGQGYGYTF.

In this sample, this clone turned up a few times. The chain couples TRBV4-1 to TRBJ1-4; 8 bases are shared with TRBD1. There are 19 residues in the CDR3. Trimming removed 2 bases from V and 2 bases from J; junction bases left unmatched: 13. Germline V lookup: CDR1 MGHRA, CDR2 YSYEKL. CDR3 in amino acids: CASSQSRGQGFATNEKLFF. As DNA, the CDR3 is TGCGCCAGCAGCCAATCCAGGGGGCAGGGCTTCGCCACTAATGAAAAACTGTTTTTT.

This clone appeared a single time. J is TRBJ2-7 and V is TRBV24-1; 8 bases fit TRBD2. The germline CDR1 and CDR2 sequences are KGHDR and SFDVKD. The trim removed 3 bases at V and 4 bases at J, leaving 7 bases unmatched. CDR3 length: 15 residues. The CDR3 DNA reads as TGTGCCACCAGTGATCCCGCCCGGGGGGGATACGAGCAGTACTTC. Translating gives CATSDPARGGYEQYF.

The chain combines TRBV5-1 with TRBJ2-5; 9 bases line up with TRBD1. The CDR3 is made up of 15 amino acids. After removal of 0 bases from V and 5 bases from J, the junction contained 5 bases not matched to a gene. Germline V gives CDR1 SGHRS, CDR2 YFSETQ. This CDR3 reads CASSLGPGTGETQYF. For the CDR3, the DNA is TGCGCCAGCAGCTTGGGCCCGGGGACAGGGGAGACCCAGTACTTC.

The CDR3 coding sequence is TGTGCCAGCAGCTTACCGGGAAACACCATATATTTT. It codes for CASSLPGNTIYF. The chain has TRBV7-2 and TRBJ1-3; D is unresolved. This CDR3 contains 12 residues. Deletions cut 2 bases from V and 4 bases from J, with 3 bases between. Looked up from germline, CDR1 is SGHTA and CDR2 is FQGNSA.

The V gene is TRBV7-8, the J gene TRBJ2-2, with D maybe TRBD2 (7 bases). Per the germline V gene, CDR1 is SGHVS and CDR2 is FQNEAQ. V was shortened by 2 bases and J by 8 bases, with 18 bases between the two germline ends. The CDR3 has 16 amino acids. CDR3 sequence: CASSLNRGAPGGELFF. CDR3 DNA: TGTGCCAGCAGCTTAAATCGGGGGGCCCCAGGAGGGGAGCTGTTTTTT.

Sample share makes this clone medium-sized. The genes are TRBV2 and TRBJ2-7; 11 bases are shared with TRBD2. The V and J ends lost 5 bases and 1 base, in that order; junction bases with no gene match: 10. CDR1 and CDR2 (germline): SNHLY, FYNNEI. This CDR3 has 17 residues. DNA of the CDR3: TGTGCCAGCAGTAAAAGGCTAGCGGGGGGTCCGTCCTACGAGCAGTACTTC. Its protein is CASSKRLAGGPSYEQYF.

The rearrangement links TRBV19 to TRBJ1-2; D might be TRBD1 (5 bases). Trimming removed 7 bases at V and 3 bases at J, with 18 bases between. The germline gives CDR1 LNHDA, CDR2 SQIVND (reference sequence). CDR3 length: 15 residues. The CDR3 sequence: CASIKSGLRDYGYTF. CDR3 DNA sequence: TGTGCCAGTATTAAATCAGGGTTGAGAGACTATGGCTACACCTTC.

This sequence joins TRBV5-1 and TRBJ2-7; D ambiguous. V lost 0 bases and J lost 0, with 10 bases in between. This CDR3 is 15 amino acids long. From germline, CDR1 is SGHRS and CDR2 YFSETQ. The CDR3 protein is CASSLAPEDSYEQYF. The CDR3 DNA reads TGCGCCAGCAGCTTGGCCCCAGAGGACTCCTACGAGCAGTACTTC.

The V gene is TRBV3-1 (or the pseudogene TRBV3-2), the J gene TRBJ1-2, with D perhaps matching TRBD1 (5 bases). This CDR3 is 15 amino acids long. In germline, CDR1 is LGHDT, CDR2 YNNKEL (reference sequence). V dropped 4 bases and J dropped 9 bases, with 21 bases sitting between them. The CDR3 DNA sequence: TGTGCCAGCAGCCCCGGGGACTCCAGAAGAGTGAGCTACACCTTC. Residues: CASSPGDSRRVSYTF.

The chain joins TRBV30 to TRBJ1-1, with D unresolved. CDR3 length: 13 amino acids. The germline gives CDR1 GTSNPN, CDR2 SVGIG (reference sequence). V was trimmed by 1 base and J by 0 bases, leaving 6 bases between them. CDR3 sequence: CAWSAQMNTEAFF. CDR3 nucleotide sequence: TGTGCCTGGAGTGCTCAGATGAACACTGAAGCTTTCTTT.

This chain uses TRBV7-3 with TRBJ1-2; no clear D gene. V was shortened by 4 bases and J by 6 bases, with 15 bases between the two germline ends. Germline V lookup: CDR1 SGHTA, CDR2 FQGTGA. This CDR3 has 14 amino acids. This CDR3 is CASSSGSGSHGYTF. CDR3 coding DNA: TGTGCCAGCAGCTCGGGGTCGGGAAGCCATGGCTACACCTTC.

The J gene is TRBJ2-5, the V gene TRBV18; unclear D gene. CDR1 KGHSH and CDR2 LQKENI come from the germline V gene. There are 13 residues in the CDR3. V lost 3 bases and J lost 7, with 12 bases in between. Written as DNA, the CDR3 is TGTGCCAGCTCACCCCCCTATGTTGGGACCCAGTACTTC. Translating gives CASSPPYVGTQYF.

There are a few counts of this clone. V gene TRBV30 combines with J gene TRBJ1-5; TRBD1 is a possible D gene (6 bases). The CDR3 length is 16 residues. Trimming removed 3 bases at V and 4 bases at J, with 19 bases between. Per germline, CDR1 GTSNPN and CDR2 SVGIG (reference sequence). The CDR3: CAWSHRSTGYNQPQHF. The CDR3 DNA reads as TGTGCCTGGAGCCACAGGTCGACAGGTTATAATCAGCCCCAGCATTTT.

The chain joins TRBV18 to TRBJ1-3; no clear D gene. The germline V gene has CDR1 KGHSH and CDR2 LQKENI. This CDR3 comprises 14 residues. Trimming stripped 6 bases from V and 4 bases from J, with 13 bases between. This CDR3 is CASSQAGAGNTIYF. The CDR3 nucleotides read TGTGCCAGCTCCCAAGCGGGTGCCGGAAACACCATATATTTT.

The chain uses TRBV23-1 and TRBJ2-7; 7 nucleotides line up with TRBD1. TRBV23-1 belongs to the ORF category, with a function that is uncertain. The CDR3 has 10 amino acids. Trimming removed 10 bases from V and 5 bases from J; junction bases left unmatched: 2. The CDR3 here is CANTGDEQYF. DNA of the CDR3: TGCGCCAATACAGGGGACGAGCAGTACTTC.

This clone was picked up many times. V and J are TRBV6-5 and TRBJ1-4; D gene uncertain. V lost 8 bases and J 7 bases, leaving 5 bases between the germline ends. The CDR3 runs 10 residues. Germline loops: CDR1 MNHEY, CDR2 SVGAGI. CDR3 loop: CASFGEKLFF. For the CDR3, the DNA is TGTGCCAGCTTCGGTGAAAAACTGTTTTTT.

The rearrangement uses TRBV14 and TRBJ2-1; 10 bases match TRBD1. J gave up 7 bases and V 3 bases, and 0 bases lay outside the gene matches. This CDR3 comprises 13 residues. Per the germline V gene, CDR1 is SGHDN and CDR2 is FVKESK. The DNA for the CDR3 is TGTGCCAGCAGCCAGGACAGGGGGAATGAGCAGTTCTTC. Translating gives CASSQDRGNEQFF.